The following is a T cell receptor beta chain sequence with its context. Its antigen remains unknown. This specimen comes from a study of T cell responses to AZD1222 COVID-19 vaccine. Assay: immunoSEQ multiplex PCR; the TCRdb copy retains only in-frame clones and omits some. The sample lists around 99,000 clones, roughly nine tenths seen once, with around 4.8% in the top ten. Whole-study findings and limits: In all cases, repertoires were sampled only after the peak T cell response.

The CDR3 loop spans 14 amino acids. Germline-derived CDR1 and CDR2 are MNHEY and SVGAGI. V lost 7 bases and J lost 5; bases outside the gene matches: 7. The receptor comes from an adult in good health. The sample in question was peripheral blood, obtained on day 0 of AZD1222 vaccination. The gene calls are TRBV6-5 and TRBJ1-1; 10 bases are a match to TRBD1. The CDR3 DNA reads TGTGCCAGCACGACGGACAGGGGGTCGACTGAAGCTTTCTTT. Encoded protein: CASTTDRGSTEAFF.